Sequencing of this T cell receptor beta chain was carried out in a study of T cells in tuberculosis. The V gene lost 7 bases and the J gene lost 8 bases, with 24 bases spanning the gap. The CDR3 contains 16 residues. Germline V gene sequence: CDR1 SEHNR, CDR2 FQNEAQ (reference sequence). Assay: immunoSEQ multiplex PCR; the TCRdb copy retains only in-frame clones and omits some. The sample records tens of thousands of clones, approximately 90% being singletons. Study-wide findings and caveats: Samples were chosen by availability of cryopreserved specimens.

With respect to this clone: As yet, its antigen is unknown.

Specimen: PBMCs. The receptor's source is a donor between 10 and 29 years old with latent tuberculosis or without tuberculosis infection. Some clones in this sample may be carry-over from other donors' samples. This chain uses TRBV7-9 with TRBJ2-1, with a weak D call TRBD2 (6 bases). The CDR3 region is CASTFSEGKKEDEQFF. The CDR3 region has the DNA TGTGCCAGCACCTTCTCGGAGGGAAAGAAAGAAGATGAGCAGTTCTTC.